Listed below are T cell receptor beta chains from one sample, sequenced in a study of CD8 T cells in ankylosing spondylitis. From the 5' RACE reads, TCRdb called clonotypes with MiXCR, one entry per CDR3 protein. The top ten hold 15% to 20% of the sample, which has 190,000 or so distinct CDR3 sequences, roughly 13% seen once. Sample: blood, either unsorted or a sorted T cell fraction (not recorded which). The receptors were gathered from a male donor with ankylosing spondylitis or in good health (not recorded which). CDR3s include the opening cysteine and the closing phenylalanine or tryptophan. A D gene is named only where the DNA matches it firmly. Clone size is shown for a subset of rows, as once, few, many or a class of expanded clone.

CDR3 protein	CDR3 DNA	V gene	J gene	clone size	D gene
CASSQETGDYEQYF	TGTGCCAGCAGCCAAGAAACAGGGGACTACGAGCAGTACTTC	TRBV14	TRBJ2-7	few	TRBD1
CATSDSVSGTTSEQFF	TGTGCCACCAGTGATTCGGTTAGCGGGACCACAAGTGAGCAGTTCTTC	TRBV24-1	TRBJ2-1	many	TRBD2
CASSLDSGDSYEQYF	TGTGCCAGCAGCTTAGATTCCGGAGACTCCTACGAGCAGTACTTC	TRBV11-3	TRBJ2-7	NA	NA
CASSSWTAKETQYF	TGTGCCAGCAGCTCCTGGACAGCGAAAGAGACCCAGTACTTC	TRBV7-6	TRBJ2-5	NA	NA
CASSRIPGAEETQYF	TGCGCCAGCAGCCGCATACCTGGGGCGGAAGAGACCCAGTACTTC	TRBV5-1	TRBJ2-5	few	NA
CASSLYGFGSGEVGELFF	TGCGCCAGCAGCCTCTACGGTTTCGGATCCGGAGAGGTCGGGGAGCTGTTTTTT	TRBV4-1	TRBJ2-2	many	NA
CASSFGDSRHF	TGTGCCAGCAGTTTTGGGGATAGCCGCCACTTC	TRBV12-3/TRBV12-4	TRBJ2-5	NA	NA
CASSLGSGIQFF	TGTGCCAGCAGCTTAGGTAGCGGGATTCAGTTCTTC	TRBV13	TRBJ2-1	few	TRBD2
CASSGLGRGAYNEQFF	TGTGCCAGCAGCGGACTGGGGCGGGGGGCCTACAATGAGCAGTTCTTC	TRBV12-3/TRBV12-4	TRBJ2-1	NA	TRBD2
CASSPWTSGVYNEQFF	TGTGCCAGCAGCCCCTGGACTAGCGGGGTGTACAATGAGCAGTTCTTC	TRBV6-1	TRBJ2-1	NA	TRBD2
CATSDGQGNGELFF	TGTGCCACCAGTGATGGACAGGGGAACGGGGAGCTGTTTTTT	TRBV24-1	TRBJ2-2	few	TRBD1
CASSLVPGEQYF	TGTGCCAGCAGCTTAGTCCCTGGCGAGCAGTACTTC	TRBV7-6	TRBJ2-7	NA	NA
CASSAPGDEKLFF	TGTGCCAGCAGTGCGCCCGGCGATGAAAAACTGTTTTTT	TRBV27	TRBJ1-4	NA	NA
CASSHLQGSNSPLHF	TGCGCCAGCAGCCACTTACAGGGATCAAATTCACCCCTCCACTTT	TRBV4-1	TRBJ1-6	many	NA
CASSREGGYAYEQYF	TGTGCCAGCAGCAGAGAAGGCGGGTATGCCTACGAGCAGTACTTC	TRBV7-2	TRBJ2-7	few	NA
CASAASGSYNEQFF	TGTGCCAGCGCTGCAAGCGGGAGTTACAATGAGCAGTTCTTC	TRBV12-3/TRBV12-4	TRBJ2-1	few	TRBD2
CASSPGLAQPPYYNEQFF	TGTGCCAGCAGTCCGGGACTAGCGCAACCCCCCTACTACAATGAGCAGTTCTTC	TRBV12-3/TRBV12-4	TRBJ2-1	few	TRBD2
CSAWGRASGGLSRSDEQFF	TGCAGTGCTTGGGGAAGGGCTAGCGGGGGCCTTTCCCGGAGCGATGAGCAGTTCTTC	TRBV20-1	TRBJ2-1	NA	TRBD2
CAISESGTGELFF	TGTGCCATCAGTGAGTCGGGCACCGGGGAGCTGTTTTTT	TRBV10-3	TRBJ2-2	many	NA
CAIRRDGENIQYF	TGTGCCATCAGACGGGACGGCGAAAACATTCAGTACTTC	TRBV10-3	TRBJ2-4	NA	NA
CASTRQGRGETQYF	TGTGCCAGCACCCGACAGGGAAGGGGGGAGACCCAGTACTTC	TRBV12-3/TRBV12-4	TRBJ2-5	few	TRBD1
CASTQGGGDEQETQYF	TGTGCCAGCACCCAAGGGGGGGGAGACGAGCAAGAGACCCAGTACTTC	TRBV12-3/TRBV12-4	TRBJ2-5	NA	NA
CASSRGNSYEQYF	TGTGCCAGCAGCAGGGGCAACTCCTACGAGCAGTACTTC	TRBV27	TRBJ2-7	few	NA
CASSYVNRPNEQFF	TGTGCCAGCAGTTACGTTAACAGGCCTAATGAGCAGTTCTTC	TRBV6-5	TRBJ2-1	NA	NA
CASSLLGGLITGELFF	TGTGCCAGCAGCTTACTGGGGGGGCTGATCACCGGGGAGCTGTTTTTT	TRBV11-2	TRBJ2-2	NA	NA
CSADRAGGRLNEQFF	TGCAGTGCTGACCGAGCGGGAGGAAGGCTGAATGAGCAGTTCTTC	TRBV20-1	TRBJ2-1	NA	TRBD2
CASSTGTSYEQYF	TGTGCCAGCAGTACAGGTACCTCCTACGAGCAGTACTTC	TRBV6-1	TRBJ2-7	few	NA
CASSSTGEFLKNYGYTF	TGTGCCAGCAGCTCAACAGGGGAGTTTTTGAAGAACTATGGCTACACCTTC	TRBV7-9	TRBJ1-2	NA	TRBD1
CASSLALELMNTEAFF	TGTGCCAGCAGTTTAGCGCTAGAGTTGATGAACACTGAAGCTTTCTTT	TRBV12-3/TRBV12-4	TRBJ1-1	few	NA
CAWSPFASRYGYTF	TGTGCCTGGAGTCCATTCGCCTCGCGTTATGGCTACACCTTC	TRBV30	TRBJ1-2	NA	NA
CSAEGSSSIAKNIQYF	TGCAGTGCGGAGGGAAGTAGCTCTATAGCCAAAAACATTCAGTACTTC	TRBV20-1	TRBJ2-4	few	NA
CASSSPTGVSTDTQYF	TGTGCCAGCAGCTCCCCCACTGGGGTCAGCACAGATACGCAGTATTTT	TRBV5-4	TRBJ2-3	NA	NA
CASSPQGEEAWDTQYF	TGTGCCAGTAGTCCACAGGGAGAAGAGGCATGGGATACGCAGTATTTT	TRBV19	TRBJ2-3	NA	NA
CASRPRDTYGYTF	TGTGCCAGCAGGCCCCGGGACACCTATGGCTACACCTTC	TRBV6-1	TRBJ1-2	many	NA
CASSLGTSGPNTGELFF	TGCGCCAGCAGCTTGGGGACTAGCGGGCCAAACACCGGGGAGCTGTTTTTT	TRBV5-1	TRBJ2-2	few	TRBD2
CASSFGGSRTDTQYF	TGTGCCAGCAGCTTTGGCGGGAGTAGAACAGATACGCAGTATTTT	TRBV7-9	TRBJ2-3	NA	TRBD2
CASSWTGTSGGSDTQYF	TGCGCCAGCAGCTGGACGGGGACTAGCGGGGGATCAGATACGCAGTATTTT	TRBV5-1	TRBJ2-3	NA	TRBD2
CASSRRVHEQYF	TGTGCCAGTAGTAGGAGGGTCCACGAGCAGTACTTC	TRBV19	TRBJ2-7	NA	NA
CASSWTSGYEQYF	TGTGCCAGCAGTTGGACTAGCGGCTACGAGCAGTACTTC	TRBV27	TRBJ2-7	few	TRBD2
CASSQDRSLSQETQYF	TGCGCCAGCAGCCAAGATCGATCGTTAAGCCAAGAGACCCAGTACTTC	TRBV4-1	TRBJ2-5	many	NA
CASSLPRGSTGELFF	TGTGCCAGCAGCTTACCGCGGGGGAGCACCGGGGAGCTGTTTTTT	TRBV7-6	TRBJ2-2	few	TRBD2
CASTAFGGSSYEQYF	TGTGCCAGCACTGCTTTCGGGGGCAGCTCCTACGAGCAGTACTTC	TRBV7-8	TRBJ2-7	few	NA
CASSLLASYEQYF	TGTGCCAGCAGCTTACTGGCCAGCTACGAGCAGTACTTC	TRBV7-8	TRBJ2-7	few	NA
CSAETDRETEAFF	TGCAGTGCTGAGACGGACAGGGAGACTGAAGCTTTCTTT	TRBV20-1	TRBJ1-1	few	TRBD1
CASSSSRGYEQYF	TGTGCCAGCTCGAGCAGTCGGGGCTACGAGCAGTACTTC	TRBV18	TRBJ2-7	NA	NA
CATSRDQITGELFF	TGTGCCACCAGCAGAGATCAGATAACCGGGGAGCTGTTTTTT	TRBV15	TRBJ2-2	NA	NA
CASSWGQGAGEQYF	TGCGCCAGCAGCTGGGGACAGGGGGCAGGCGAGCAGTACTTC	TRBV5-1	TRBJ2-7	few	TRBD1
CSARGRLAGGSTDTQYF	TGCAGTGCTAGAGGAAGACTAGCGGGGGGGAGTACAGATACGCAGTATTTT	TRBV20-1	TRBJ2-3	NA	TRBD2
CASQPPGQRGRETQYF	TGTGCCAGCCAACCCCCGGGACAGAGGGGGAGAGAGACCCAGTACTTC	TRBV7-9	TRBJ2-5	once	TRBD1
CASSPKESADTQYF	TGTGCCAGCAGCCCTAAAGAATCAGCAGATACGCAGTATTTT	TRBV12-3/TRBV12-4	TRBJ2-3	few	NA
CASGLLAGGPEQYF	TGTGCTAGTGGTTTACTAGCGGGAGGGCCCGAGCAGTACTTC	TRBV12-5	TRBJ2-7	few	TRBD2
CASRLAGEGDTQYF	TGCGCCAGCAGACTAGCGGGGGAGGGGGATACGCAGTATTTT	TRBV4-1	TRBJ2-3	NA	TRBD2